These T cell receptor beta chains were read from a single sample in a study of T cell responses to AZD1222 COVID-19 vaccine. Sequenced by immunoSEQ multiplex PCR; TCRdb stores in-frame clones only, minus some. The sample consists of about 170,000 clones, 90% of them appearing once. The material was peripheral blood, obtained on day 0 of AZD1222 vaccination. Receptors were obtained from an adult in good health. CDR3s include the opening cysteine and the closing phenylalanine or tryptophan. A D gene is named only where the DNA matches it firmly. A clone size is listed for some rows: how often the clone was seen (once, few, many), or a class if it is expanded.

v_call: TRBV11-3; d_call: TRBD2; j_call: TRBJ2-7; clone_size: .; cdr3_nt: TGTGCCAGCAGCCCTTACGGGGGGGACGAGCAGTACTTC; cdr3_aa: CASSPYGGDEQYF
v_call: TRBV11-1; d_call: .; j_call: TRBJ2-5; clone_size: .; cdr3_nt: TGTGCCAGCAGCTTAGCGGGGGGGCCCTTGGAGACCCAGTACTTC; cdr3_aa: CASSLAGGPLETQYF
v_call: TRBV7-2; d_call: .; j_call: TRBJ2-7; clone_size: .; cdr3_nt: TGTGCCAGCAGCTCCCACCTTCGTGGCCACGCCTACGAGCAGTACTTC; cdr3_aa: CASSSHLRGHAYEQYF
v_call: TRBV5-1; d_call: .; j_call: TRBJ1-1; clone_size: .; cdr3_nt: TGCGCCAGCAGCTTGGACGCGGCTAACACTGAAGCTTTCTTT; cdr3_aa: CASSLDAANTEAFF
v_call: TRBV29-1; d_call: .; j_call: TRBJ1-1; clone_size: .; cdr3_nt: TGCAGCCACCTTCGTTCGGGGGTGGACACTGAAGCTTTCTTT; cdr3_aa: CSHLRSGVDTEAFF
v_call: TRBV10-1; d_call: .; j_call: TRBJ2-3; clone_size: .; cdr3_nt: TGCGCCAGCACACATACGGGGTGCGGGGCAGATACGCAGTATTTT; cdr3_aa: CASTHTGCGADTQYF
v_call: TRBV2; d_call: .; j_call: TRBJ2-5; clone_size: few; cdr3_nt: TGTGCCAGCAGGGATACTAGGGTTGGGGAGACCCAGTACTTC; cdr3_aa: CASRDTRVGETQYF
v_call: TRBV5-4; d_call: .; j_call: TRBJ1-3; clone_size: .; cdr3_nt: TGTGCCAGCAGCCCCGGGATACAGGGTAAAGATGGAAACACCATATATTTT; cdr3_aa: CASSPGIQGKDGNTIYF
v_call: TRBV9; d_call: TRBD1; j_call: TRBJ1-3; clone_size: .; cdr3_nt: TGTGCCAGCAGCGTATCGGACAGGGGCACTGGAAACACCATATATTTT; cdr3_aa: CASSVSDRGTGNTIYF
v_call: TRBV3-1/TRBV3-2; d_call: .; j_call: TRBJ1-6; clone_size: .; cdr3_nt: TGTGCCAGCAGCCCCAATACCATCTCCTATAATTCACCCCTCCACTTT; cdr3_aa: CASSPNTISYNSPLHF
v_call: TRBV24-1; d_call: TRBD1; j_call: TRBJ1-5; clone_size: .; cdr3_nt: TGTGCCACCAGTGCGACAGGGGGGCCCAATCAGCCCCAGCATTTT; cdr3_aa: CATSATGGPNQPQHF
v_call: TRBV5-4; d_call: TRBD1; j_call: TRBJ1-2; clone_size: .; cdr3_nt: TGTGCCAGCTTAGGACAGGATAACTATGGCTACACCTTC; cdr3_aa: CASLGQDNYGYTF
v_call: TRBV4-2; d_call: .; j_call: TRBJ2-2; clone_size: .; cdr3_nt: TGTGCCAGCAGCTCCCGCACAGGGATCAACACCGGGGAGCTGTTTTTT; cdr3_aa: CASSSRTGINTGELFF
v_call: TRBV25-1; d_call: .; j_call: TRBJ2-1; clone_size: once; cdr3_nt: TGTGCCAGCAGTTCAATGGGTTACAATGAGCAGTTCTTC; cdr3_aa: CASSSMGYNEQFF
v_call: TRBV4-3; d_call: TRBD2; j_call: TRBJ2-3; clone_size: .; cdr3_nt: TGCGCCAGCAGCGGTCGGCGGGGGGGCACAGATACGCAGTATTTT; cdr3_aa: CASSGRRGGTDTQYF
v_call: TRBV12-3/TRBV12-4; d_call: .; j_call: TRBJ2-1; clone_size: once; cdr3_nt: TGTGCCAGCAGTTTGGGTGTAAATGAGCAGTTCTTC; cdr3_aa: CASSLGVNEQFF
v_call: TRBV7-3; d_call: TRBD2; j_call: TRBJ2-7; clone_size: .; cdr3_nt: TGTGCCAGCAGCTCTAGCGGGGTTGGCGAGCAGTACTTC; cdr3_aa: CASSSSGVGEQYF
v_call: TRBV7-3; d_call: TRBD1; j_call: TRBJ2-7; clone_size: once; cdr3_nt: TGTGCCAGCAGCTTAAAACCAGGGGGCCCTCTCGAGCAGTACTTC; cdr3_aa: CASSLKPGGPLEQYF
v_call: TRBV7-2; d_call: TRBD1; j_call: TRBJ1-5; clone_size: .; cdr3_nt: TGTGCCAGCAGCCGGGGGGGACAGGGAAGGAATCAGCCCCAGCATTTT; cdr3_aa: CASSRGGQGRNQPQHF
v_call: TRBV2; d_call: .; j_call: TRBJ2-5; clone_size: .; cdr3_nt: TGTGCCAGCAGTGAATCCCCGCGGGGTGGGGGGGAGACCCAGTACTTC; cdr3_aa: CASSESPRGGGETQYF
v_call: TRBV7-6; d_call: TRBD1; j_call: TRBJ2-1; clone_size: .; cdr3_nt: TGTGCCAGCAGCGCCGGGACAGGGGTCTACAATGAGCAGTTCTTC; cdr3_aa: CASSAGTGVYNEQFF
v_call: TRBV12-5; d_call: .; j_call: TRBJ1-2; clone_size: .; cdr3_nt: TGTGCTAGTGGCGGGACCGGGGGTGGCTACACCTTC; cdr3_aa: CASGGTGGGYTF
v_call: TRBV6-1; d_call: .; j_call: TRBJ2-5; clone_size: once; cdr3_nt: TGTGCCAGCAGTGAACTTCGGGGACCACAAGAGACCCAGTACTTC; cdr3_aa: CASSELRGPQETQYF
v_call: TRBV4-3; d_call: .; j_call: TRBJ2-2; clone_size: .; cdr3_nt: TGCGCCAGCAGCCACGTAAGGGACACCGGGGAGCTGTTTTTT; cdr3_aa: CASSHVRDTGELFF
v_call: TRBV6-5; d_call: .; j_call: TRBJ1-2; clone_size: .; cdr3_nt: TGTGCCAGCAGTTACTCGACCGCTAACTATGGCTACACCTTC; cdr3_aa: CASSYSTANYGYTF
v_call: TRBV12-3/TRBV12-4; d_call: .; j_call: TRBJ2-1; clone_size: .; cdr3_nt: TGTGCCAGCAGTTTCCAGCGGGCGGATGAGCAGTTCTTC; cdr3_aa: CASSFQRADEQFF
v_call: TRBV7-6; d_call: TRBD2; j_call: TRBJ2-3; clone_size: once; cdr3_nt: TGTGCCAGCAGCTTAGGGGTAGCGGGGGGGCCCCAGTCCGACACAGATACGCAGTATTTT; cdr3_aa: CASSLGVAGGPQSDTDTQYF
v_call: TRBV9; d_call: .; j_call: TRBJ1-3; clone_size: once; cdr3_nt: TGTGCCAGCAGTAACCCGGGAAACACCATATATTTT; cdr3_aa: CASSNPGNTIYF
v_call: TRBV20-1; d_call: .; j_call: TRBJ1-2; clone_size: .; cdr3_nt: TGCAGTGCTAGTGATCGAGCGCTATCCCTGGGCTACACCTTC; cdr3_aa: CSASDRALSLGYTF
v_call: TRBV19; d_call: .; j_call: TRBJ1-4; clone_size: .; cdr3_nt: TGTGCCAGTAACAGGGCAGATAGTGAAAAACTGTTTTTT; cdr3_aa: CASNRADSEKLFF
v_call: TRBV2; d_call: TRBD1; j_call: TRBJ1-6; clone_size: .; cdr3_nt: TGTGGACAGGGAGGAGGTTCACCCCTCCACTTT; cdr3_aa: CGQGGGSPLHF